This TCR beta chain was sequenced in a study of early T cells in non-severe SARS-CoV-2 infection. In TCRdb, the 5' RACE reads were re-called with MiXCR into one record per CDR3 protein. Of 50,000 to 60,000 distinct CDR3 sequences listed, less than 9.5% were seen once; the top ten hold about 3.2%. This clonotype was seen a handful of times. What it binds is not known. Points from the study as a whole: Matches to VDJdb favored anti-spike CD8 responses and missed private and CD4 specificities.

Germline-derived CDR1 and CDR2 are SNHLY and FYNNEI. This CDR3 is built from 15 residues. The junction had 8 bases not matched to a gene; V was cut back by 5 bases and J by 6 bases. This sequence was found in an adult who was a healthcare worker with PCR-confirmed SARS-CoV-2 infection or an uninfected control (not recorded which). The chain joins TRBV2 to TRBJ2-1, with TRBD2 identical over 9 bases. The source material was whole blood. CDR3 protein: CASSQRREGLNEQFF. The CDR3, as DNA: TGTGCCAGCAGTCAGCGGCGGGAGGGCCTCAATGAGCAGTTCTTC.